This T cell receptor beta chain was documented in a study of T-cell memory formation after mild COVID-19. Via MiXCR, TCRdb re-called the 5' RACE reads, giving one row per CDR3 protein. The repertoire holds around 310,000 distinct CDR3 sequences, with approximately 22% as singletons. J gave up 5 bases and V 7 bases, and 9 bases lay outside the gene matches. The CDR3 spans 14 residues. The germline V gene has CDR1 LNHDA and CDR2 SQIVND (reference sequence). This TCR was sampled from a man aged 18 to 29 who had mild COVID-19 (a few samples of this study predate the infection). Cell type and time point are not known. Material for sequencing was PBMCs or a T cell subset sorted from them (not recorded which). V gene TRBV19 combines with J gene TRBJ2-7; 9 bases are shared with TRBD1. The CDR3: CASILRDRDHEQYF. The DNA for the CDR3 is TGTGCCAGTATTCTCCGGGACAGGGACCACGAGCAGTACTTC.